This passage covers 25 T cell receptor beta chains from one sample sequenced in a study of identical twins. TCRdb re-derived calls from the 5' RACE reads in MiXCR, one entry per CDR3 protein. This sample yields roughly 350,000 distinct CDR3 sequences, of which about 12% are seen a single time; around 7.2% belongs to the top ten. A further study also used this sample, focusing on yellow fever vaccine responses in identical twins.

Source material: CD8+ T cells sorted from blood. The receptors derive from a woman between 18 and 29 years old in good health.

The V call is TRBV11-1, the J call TRBJ2-7; tentatively, D is TRBD1 (6 bases). V lost 4 bases and J lost 2, with 12 bases in between. The CDR3 loop spans 14 amino acids. Germline assignment: CDR1 SGHAT and CDR2 FQDESV (reference sequence). The DNA for the CDR3 is TGTGCCAGCAGCTACGCAGGGGTCGCCTACGAGCAGTACTTC. The encoded protein is CASSYAGVAYEQYF.

The chain joins TRBV5-1 to TRBJ2-1, with a tentative D call TRBD2 (5 bases). The CDR3 covers 16 residues. V lost 1 base and J lost 2, with 13 bases in between. Germline V gene lookup returns CDR1 SGHRS and CDR2 YFSETQ. The CDR3 loop is CASSLPRGGTYNEQFF. The DNA of the CDR3 is TGCGCCAGCAGCTTGCCCCGGGGTGGCACCTACAATGAGCAGTTCTTC.

The chain links TRBV6-5 to TRBJ2-7; TRBD1 matches at 7 bases. The V gene end was trimmed by 4 bases and the J gene end by 2 bases; junction bases not matched to a gene: 11. Germline values: CDR1 MNHEY, CDR2 SVGAGI. The CDR3 covers 16 residues. The CDR3 protein is CASSSSRWDRPYEQYF. The CDR3 DNA reads as TGTGCCAGCAGTTCCTCCCGCTGGGACAGACCCTACGAGCAGTACTTC.

V is TRBV7-6 and J is TRBJ2-7; tentatively, D is TRBD1 or TRBD2 (5 bases each). The V end was cut by 5 bases, the J end by 9 bases, with 17 bases between. The germline V gene encodes CDR1 SGHVS and CDR2 FNYEAQ. The CDR3 has 13 residues. For the CDR3, the DNA is TGTGCCAGCAGCGCACCCGGGACCTCAGGGCAGTACGTC. Translating it yields CASSAPGTSGQYV.

This chain links TRBV10-2 with TRBJ2-7, with D possibly TRBD2 on 6 matching bases. The CDR3 has 15 amino acids. CDR1 and CDR2 from the germline V gene are WSHSY and SAAADI. The V and J ends lost 8 bases and 6 bases respectively, with 23 bases between them. The chain's CDR3 is CASPRDFPLRCEQYF. The CDR3 bases are TGCGCCAGCCCTCGGGACTTCCCATTGAGATGCGAGCAGTACTTC.

The rearrangement links TRBV7-2 to TRBJ2-7; D gene uncertain. The germline gives CDR1 SGHTA, CDR2 FQGNSA. The CDR3 extends over 17 amino acids. V was trimmed by 1 base and J by 0 bases, leaving 16 bases between them. The CDR3 DNA is TGTGCCAGCAGCTTAGGGGTCGGTGCGTTGTTCTCCTACGAGCAGTACTTC. Translated: CASSLGVGALFSYEQYF.

The chain recombines TRBV5-6 with TRBJ2-1; D not certain. In germline, CDR1 is SGHDT, CDR2 YYEEEE. The CDR3 totals 14 residues. V lost 0 bases and J lost 6, with 10 bases in between. CDR3 in DNA: TGTGCCAGCAGCTTGGGTGGTGTCCCCAATGAGCAGTTCTTC. Residues: CASSLGGVPNEQFF. Variable domain in full (rest from reference TRBV5-6 and TRBJ2-1): DAGVTQSPTHLIKTRGQQVTLRCSPKSGHDTVSWYQQALGQGPQFIFQYYEEEERQRGNFPDRFSGHQFPNYSSELNVNALLLGDSALYLCASSLGGVPNEQFFGPGTRLTVL.

This clonotype was observed a handful of times. This chain connects TRBV20-1 to TRBJ2-5; 11 bases line up with TRBD2. Germline V gene data show CDR1 as DFQATT and CDR2 as SNEGSKA (reference sequence). Trimming cost V 7 bases and J 5 bases; bases outside gene matches: 15. This CDR3 is 16 amino acids long. The CDR3 region has the DNA TGCAGTGGGTTGGGGACTAGCGGAACCGGGGGGGAGACCCAGTACTTC. Translating gives CSGLGTSGTGGETQYF.

This clonotype was picked up a small number of times. The chain joins TRBV6-1 to TRBJ2-7; D possibly corresponds to TRBD2 (6 bases). The V and J ends lost 2 bases and 4 bases respectively, with 15 bases between them. The CDR3 totals 15 residues. Per germline, CDR1 MNHNS and CDR2 SASEGT. The CDR3 spells CASSEHGSGSYEQYV. The DNA for the CDR3 is TGTGCCAGCAGTGAACATGGTAGCGGTTCTTACGAGCAGTACGTC.

There are many counts of this clonotype. The V call is TRBV4-1, the J call TRBJ1-5, with D perhaps TRBD1 (5 bases). Germline loops: CDR1 MGHRA, CDR2 YSYEKL. Between the trimmed V and J ends, which lost 4 bases and 7 bases, there was a span of 14 bases. The CDR3 sequence is 14 residues long. The CDR3 is CASSLGGAQQPQHF. The CDR3, as DNA: TGCGCCAGCAGCCTTGGCGGGGCCCAGCAGCCCCAGCATTTT.

This clonotype was seen a few times. The V and J genes are TRBV11-2 and TRBJ2-3, with 12 positions matching TRBD1. The CDR3 sequence is 20 residues long. The V gene's germline CDR1 is SGHAT and CDR2 FQNNGV. V was clipped by 3 bases and J by 1 base; unmatched bases: 14. The CDR3 DNA reads TGTGCCAGCAGCTTCAACCGGGGACAGGGGGCCGGATTTGGCACAGATACGCAGTATTTT. Its protein is CASSFNRGQGAGFGTDTQYF.

This clonotype was counted at least ten times. The V gene is TRBV28, the J gene TRBJ2-5; 7 nucleotides agree with TRBD1. Germline V gene data show CDR1 as MDHEN and CDR2 as SYDVKM. This CDR3 spans 15 amino acids. J gave up 3 bases and V 6 bases, and 10 bases lay outside the gene matches. CDR3: CASRTTLRGKETQYF. CDR3 nucleotides: TGTGCCAGCAGGACAACCCTCAGGGGGAAAGAGACCCAGTACTTC.

The sample holds a few counts of this clonotype. The chain uses TRBV6-1 and TRBJ2-2; D gene ambiguous. The CDR3 contains 16 residues. CDR1 is MNHNS, CDR2 SASEGT, per germline. V lost 3 bases, J lost 2 bases, and 13 bases lay in between. CDR3 bases: TGTGCCAGCAGTGACGGACCGGCGCGTAACACCGGGGAGCTGTTTTTT. Its protein product is CASSDGPARNTGELFF.

This clonotype was found a few times. The chain is built from TRBV7-8 and TRBJ2-7; 12 bases align to TRBD2. CDR3 length: 19 residues. The junction had 20 bases not matched to a gene; V was cut back by 4 bases and J by 7 bases. Looked up from germline, CDR1 is SGHVS and CDR2 is FQNEAQ. In DNA, the CDR3 is TGTGCCAGCAGCTCGACCAGCCTAGTCCCTAGCGGGGGGGCTCTGGAGCAGTACGTC. The encoded protein is CASSSTSLVPSGGALEQYV.

The rearrangement joins TRBV12-5 to TRBJ1-3, with D unclear. V was cut by 0 bases and J by 2 bases, with 8 bases left in between. This CDR3 region has 15 residues. Germline assignment: CDR1 LGHNT and CDR2 FRNRAP. CDR3: CASGLVPLTGNTIYF. Written as DNA, the CDR3 is TGTGCTAGTGGTTTGGTCCCCCTTACTGGAAACACCATATATTTT.

This sequence joins TRBV4-1 and TRBJ2-1; D is unclear. Germline CDR1 reads MGHRA; CDR2 reads YSYEKL. V shed 0 bases and J shed 0 bases, with 12 bases lying between them. This CDR3 comprises 17 residues. CDR3 loop: CASSQDRVVNSYNEQFF. DNA of the CDR3: TGCGCCAGCAGCCAAGATAGAGTCGTGAACTCCTACAATGAGCAGTTCTTC.

This clonotype was detected many times. The chain carries TRBV27 and TRBJ2-7; D could derive from TRBD1 or TRBD2 (5 bases each). Germline-derived CDR1 and CDR2 are MNHEY and SMNVEV (reference sequence). Trimming took off 0 bases at V and 4 bases at J, with 10 bases between the two ends. This CDR3 region has 14 residues. CDR3 DNA sequence: TGTGCCAGCAGTTTATCTAGGGGACGTTACGAGCAGTACTTC. It codes for CASSLSRGRYEQYF.

In this sample, this clonotype turned up a few times. The chain is built from TRBV6-5 and TRBJ2-7; D possibly matches TRBD1 or TRBD2 (5 bases each). The germline V gene has CDR1 MNHEY and CDR2 SVGAGI. The CDR3 contains 11 residues. V was pared by 2 bases and J by 7 bases, with 6 bases between. The CDR3 DNA follows: TGTGCCAGCAGTTACGGGGGAGAGCAGTACGTC. Its translation is CASSYGGEQYV.

The table lists this clonotype with many counts. The genes are TRBV27 and TRBJ2-2; D is uncertain. The CDR3 is 12 amino acids. The V gene lost 4 bases and the J gene lost 3 bases, with 3 bases spanning the gap. Per germline, CDR1 MNHEY and CDR2 SMNVEV (reference sequence). CDR3 sequence reads: CASSSDTGELFF. CDR3 bases: TGTGCCAGCAGTTCTGACACCGGGGAGCTGTTTTTT.

The chain has TRBV6-5 and TRBJ2-1, with D possibly TRBD2 on 5 matching bases. Germline-derived CDR1 and CDR2 are MNHEY and SVGAGI. The CDR3 spans 13 residues. Trimming pared 2 bases from V and 10 bases from J, leaving 12 bases between. The chain's CDR3 is CASSYGGHGEQFF. CDR3 in DNA: TGTGCCAGCAGTTACGGCGGGCACGGGGAGCAGTTCTTC.

CDR3 DNA: TGTGCCACCAGTGATTTCCGGGGGGACACAGATACGCAGTATTTT. Translating gives CATSDFRGDTDTQYF. The V gene is TRBV24-1, the J gene TRBJ2-3, with 7 bases that match TRBD2. CDR3 length: 15 amino acids. CDR1 KGHDR and CDR2 SFDVKD come from the germline V gene. Trimming removed 1 base from V and 2 bases from J; junction bases left unmatched: 2.

A few counts support this clonotype. This chain uses TRBV15 with TRBJ2-1, with TRBD1 as a possible D gene (5 bases). V lost 2 bases, J lost 8 bases, and 13 bases lay in between. Germline assignment: CDR1 LNHNV and CDR2 YYDKDF (reference sequence). This CDR3 is 14 amino acids long. The CDR3 sequence: CATSRTWVGDEQFF. CDR3 nucleotides: TGTGCCACCAGCAGAACGTGGGTAGGGGATGAGCAGTTCTTC.

J is TRBJ2-6 and V is TRBV3-1; 7 bases fit TRBD2. Germline V gene lookup returns CDR1 LGHDT and CDR2 YNNKEL (reference sequence). The CDR3 is made up of 20 amino acids. V trimming: 0 bases; J trimming: 0 bases; junction bases outside the gene matches: 11. This chain's CDR3 is CASSQDLSPGDYSGANVLTF. Written as DNA, the CDR3 is TGTGCCAGCAGCCAAGATTTGTCTCCGGGGGACTACTCTGGGGCCAACGTCCTGACTTTC. The entire variable domain, with the rest obtained from reference TRBV3-1 and TRBJ2-6, is as follows: DTAVSQTPKYLVTQMGNDKSIKCEQNLGHDTMYWYKQDSKKFLKIMFSYNNKELIINETVPNRFSPKSPDKAHLNLHINSLELGDSAVYFCASSQDLSPGDYSGANVLTFGAGSRLTVL.

The chain recombines TRBV5-1 with TRBJ2-7; D is perhaps TRBD1 (5 bases). Germline lookup yields CDR1 SGHRS and CDR2 YFSETQ. The V end was cut by 0 bases, the J end by 0 bases, with 10 bases between. The CDR3 loop spans 15 amino acids. The CDR3 loop reads CASSLGSGASYEQYF. As DNA, the CDR3 is TGCGCCAGCAGCTTGGGTAGTGGGGCCTCCTACGAGCAGTACTTC.

This clonotype has at least ten counts. CDR3 loop: CAISDGGVGEQFF. The CDR3 DNA reads as TGTGCCATCAGTGACGGGGGAGTAGGTGAGCAGTTCTTC. V and J are TRBV10-3 and TRBJ2-1; maybe TRBD2 (6 bases). Between the trimmed V and J ends, which lost 3 bases and 9 bases, there was a span of 12 bases. The CDR3 runs 13 residues. The germline CDR1 and CDR2 sequences are ENHRY and SYGVKD.